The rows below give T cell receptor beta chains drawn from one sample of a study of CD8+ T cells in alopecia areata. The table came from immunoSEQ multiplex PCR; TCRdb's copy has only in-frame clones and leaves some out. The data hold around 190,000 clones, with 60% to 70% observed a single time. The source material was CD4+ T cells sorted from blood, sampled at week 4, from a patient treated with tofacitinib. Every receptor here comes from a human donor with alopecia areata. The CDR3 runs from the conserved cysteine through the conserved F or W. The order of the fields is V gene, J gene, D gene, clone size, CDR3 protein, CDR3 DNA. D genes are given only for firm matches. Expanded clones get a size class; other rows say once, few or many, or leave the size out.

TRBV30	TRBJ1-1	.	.	CAWSGSRQNTEAFF	TGTGCCTGGAGTGGGAGTAGACAGAACACTGAAGCTTTCTTT
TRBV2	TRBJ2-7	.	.	CASTKTGREQYF	TGTGCCAGCACGAAAACAGGGCGGGAGCAGTACTTC
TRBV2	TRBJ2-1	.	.	CASSPLRTVANEQFF	TGTGCCAGCAGTCCCCTCCGAACCGTGGCCAATGAGCAGTTCTTC
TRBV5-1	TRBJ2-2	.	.	CASSSEGRNTGELFF	TGCGCCAGCAGCTCTGAGGGCAGGAACACCGGGGAGCTGTTTTTT
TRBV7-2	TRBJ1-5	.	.	CASSLSGLTGQPQHF	TGTGCCAGCAGCCTGAGTGGTCTAACGGGGCAGCCCCAGCATTTT
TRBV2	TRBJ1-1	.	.	CARGQGNTEAFF	TGTGCCAGGGGGCAGGGGAACACTGAAGCTTTCTTT
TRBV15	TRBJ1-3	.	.	CATSSTYSGNTIYF	TGTGCCACCAGCAGCACCTACTCTGGAAACACCATATATTTT
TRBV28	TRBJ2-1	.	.	CASSSGTYIKNEQFF	TGTGCCAGCAGTTCCGGGACCTACATTAAGAATGAGCAGTTCTTC
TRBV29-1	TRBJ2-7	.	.	CSVGGPLGTYEQYF	TGCAGCGTTGGAGGACCGCTTGGTACCTACGAGCAGTACTTC
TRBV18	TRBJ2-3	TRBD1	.	CASSLTLGQGSDTQYF	TGTGCCAGCTCACTGACTCTGGGACAGGGGAGCGATACGCAGTATTTT
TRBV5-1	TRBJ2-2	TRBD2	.	CASSLSLAGSSGELFF	TGCGCCAGCAGCTTGTCATTAGCGGGATCTTCCGGGGAGCTGTTTTTT
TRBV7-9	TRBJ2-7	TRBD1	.	CASSLLTGGSSYEQYF	TGTGCCAGCAGCTTACTCACAGGGGGAAGCTCCTACGAGCAGTACTTC
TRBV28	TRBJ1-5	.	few	CATEGLNQPQHF	TGTGCCACCGAGGGCCTAAATCAGCCCCAGCATTTT
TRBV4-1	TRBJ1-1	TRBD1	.	CASSQRGQGGGNTEAFF	TGCGCCAGCAGCCAAAGGGGACAGGGAGGTGGAAACACTGAAGCTTTCTTT
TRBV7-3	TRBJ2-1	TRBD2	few	CATSPSGRGNEQFF	TGTGCCACCTCTCCTAGCGGGAGGGGCAATGAGCAGTTCTTC
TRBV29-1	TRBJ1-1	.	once	CSVGLGAGDTEAFF	TGCAGCGTGGGGCTAGGGGCAGGGGACACTGAAGCTTTCTTT
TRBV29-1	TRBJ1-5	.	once	CSVGEIGNQPQHF	TGCAGCGTTGGAGAAATTGGCAATCAGCCCCAGCATTTT
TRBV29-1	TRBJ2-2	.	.	CSVVSLTPGELFF	TGCAGCGTTGTTTCCCTAACCCCCGGGGAGCTGTTTTTT
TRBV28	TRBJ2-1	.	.	CAIQGTNEQFF	TGTGCCATCCAGGGGACTAATGAGCAGTTCTTC
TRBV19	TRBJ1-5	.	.	CASSIGRQHNQPQHF	TGTGCCAGTAGTATCGGAAGGCAGCACAATCAGCCCCAGCATTTT
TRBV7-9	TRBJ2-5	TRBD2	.	CASSSRGRERPPETQYF	TGTGCCAGCAGCTCCCGAGGGCGGGAGAGGCCCCCAGAGACCCAGTACTTC
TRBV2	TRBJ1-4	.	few	CASIRDEREKLFF	TGTGCCAGCATAAGGGACGAAAGGGAAAAACTGTTTTTT
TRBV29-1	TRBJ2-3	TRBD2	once	CSVGPQGREGTQYF	TGCAGCGTTGGTCCTCAGGGGCGGGAGGGTACGCAGTATTTT
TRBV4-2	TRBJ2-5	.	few	CASSQEAEGETQYF	TGTGCCAGCAGCCAAGAGGCGGAAGGGGAGACCCAGTACTTC
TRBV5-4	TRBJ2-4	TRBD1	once	CASSPMGQGLGNIQYF	TGTGCCAGCAGCCCGATGGGACAGGGTCTAGGTAACATTCAGTACTTC
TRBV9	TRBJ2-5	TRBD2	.	CASSQSAHGRGETQYF	TGTGCCAGCAGCCAATCCGCCCACGGGAGGGGAGAGACCCAGTACTTC
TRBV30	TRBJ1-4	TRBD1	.	CAWSGDSNEKLFF	TGTGCCTGGAGTGGGGACAGTAATGAAAAACTGTTTTTT
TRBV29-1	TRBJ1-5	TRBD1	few	CSVAGGMGQPQHF	TGCAGCGTTGCAGGGGGGATGGGGCAGCCCCAGCATTTT
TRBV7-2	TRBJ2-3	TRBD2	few	CASSPAGGPTQYF	TGTGCCAGCAGCCCGGCGGGGGGCCCTACGCAGTATTTT
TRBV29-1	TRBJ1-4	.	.	CSVGTSGREKLFF	TGCAGCGTCGGGACATCTGGTCGTGAAAAACTGTTTTTT
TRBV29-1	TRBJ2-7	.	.	CSVERRGAEREQYF	TGCAGCGTTGAAAGACGGGGAGCGGAGAGGGAGCAGTACTTC
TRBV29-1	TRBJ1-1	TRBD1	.	CSVGGPQGRVNTEAFF	TGCAGCGTTGGGGGACCACAGGGGAGAGTGAACACTGAAGCTTTCTTT
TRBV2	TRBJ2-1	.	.	CAGAGTMSYNEQFF	TGTGCCGGGGCGGGCACCATGTCCTACAATGAGCAGTTCTTC
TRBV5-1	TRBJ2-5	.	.	CASSREETQYF	TGCGCCAGCAGCAGGGAAGAGACCCAGTACTTC
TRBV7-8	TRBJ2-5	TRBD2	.	CASSPGTSGSWETQYF	TGTGCCAGCAGCCCTGGGACTAGCGGGAGTTGGGAGACCCAGTACTTC
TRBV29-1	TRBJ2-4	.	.	CSVGGESKNIQYF	TGCAGCGTCGGCGGGGAGTCCAAAAACATTCAGTACTTC
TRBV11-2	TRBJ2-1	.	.	CASSLSYNEQFF	TGTGCCAGCAGCTTATCTTACAATGAGCAGTTCTTC
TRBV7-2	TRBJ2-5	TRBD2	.	CASSPRRLAGYETQYF	TGTGCCAGCAGCCCCCGCAGGCTAGCGGGATACGAGACCCAGTACTTC
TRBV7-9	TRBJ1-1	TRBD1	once	CASSSYRGASEAFF	TGTGCCAGCAGTTCATACAGGGGCGCGAGTGAAGCTTTCTTT
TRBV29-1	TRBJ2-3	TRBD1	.	CSVEDPGTGVTDTQYF	TGCAGCGTTGAAGATCCTGGGACAGGCGTCACAGATACGCAGTATTTT
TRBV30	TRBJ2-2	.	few	CAWSPRGRELFF	TGTGCCTGGAGTCCCCGGGGAAGGGAGCTGTTTTTT
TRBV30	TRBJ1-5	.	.	CAWSHRDNQPQHF	TGTGCCTGGAGTCACAGGGACAATCAGCCCCAGCATTTT
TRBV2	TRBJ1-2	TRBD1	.	CASSAPGQTINYGYTF	TGTGCCAGCAGTGCCCCGGGACAGACCATTAACTATGGCTACACCTTC